Listed here are 25 T cell receptor beta chains from one sample, sequenced in a study of blood T cell repertoires in COVID-19. The assay was immunoSEQ multiplex PCR, and TCRdb's table has in-frame clones only and misses some. The table includes 100,000 to 150,000 clones, roughly 80% detected once. The sequenced material came from peripheral blood. The receptors derive from a man in his sixties with acute or convalescent COVID-19.

V gene TRBV5-6 combines with J gene TRBJ1-4; D is possibly TRBD1 (5 bases). The ends were cut back, 1 base at V and 7 bases at J, with 14 bases in the middle. Germline lookup yields CDR1 SGHDT and CDR2 YYEEEE. CDR3 length equals 15 residues. The CDR3 DNA follows: TGTGCCAGCAGCTTGAGGCAGGGAGGATCTGAAAAACTGTTTTTT. It codes for CASSLRQGGSEKLFF.

The rearrangement joins TRBV7-2 to TRBJ2-6, with 9 bases identical to TRBD1. CDR3 length: 17 amino acids. Per germline, CDR1 SGHTA and CDR2 FQGNSA. The V segment lost 2 bases and the J segment 1 base; nucleotides outside the gene matches: 3. CDR3 in DNA: TGTGCCAGCAGCTTAAGAGGGACAGGGTCTGGGGCCAACGTCCTGACTTTC. This encodes CASSLRGTGSGANVLTF.

The chain combines TRBV5-1 with TRBJ2-1, with 11 bases that match TRBD2. V was clipped by 2 bases and J by 7 bases; unmatched bases: 8. The germline gives CDR1 SGHRS, CDR2 YFSETQ. This CDR3 contains 16 residues. CDR3 residues: CASSFGLAGDINEQFF. CDR3 sequence (DNA): TGCGCCAGCAGCTTTGGACTAGCGGGTGATATTAATGAGCAGTTCTTC.

This clone was found once. The rearrangement uses TRBV5-1 and TRBJ2-5; 8 bases are a match to TRBD1. J was trimmed by 3 bases and V by 4 bases; bases with no gene match: 5. The germline V gene encodes CDR1 SGHRS and CDR2 YFSETQ. This CDR3 region has 14 residues. CDR3 loop: CASSGDRGEETQYF. In DNA, the CDR3 is TGCGCCAGCAGCGGAGACAGGGGCGAAGAGACCCAGTACTTC.

The rearrangement joins TRBV6-5 to TRBJ2-3; no firm D call. The CDR3 spans 15 residues. Trimming left V 5 bases short and J 1 base short, with 13 bases between. Germline assignment: CDR1 MNHEY and CDR2 SVGAGI. The CDR3 here is CASSTSPGRTDTQYF. Here the CDR3 DNA reads TGTGCCAGCAGTACGTCCCCTGGCCGCACAGATACGCAGTATTTT.

CDR3 bases: TGCGCCAGCAGCGTAGACAGAATGAACACTGAAGCTTTCTTT. This encodes CASSVDRMNTEAFF. The chain joins TRBV5-1 to TRBJ1-1, with D possibly TRBD1 on 5 matching bases. The CDR3 loop spans 14 amino acids. CDR1 is SGHRS and CDR2 is YFSETQ in the germline V gene. Trimming pared 4 bases from V and 0 bases from J, leaving 10 bases between. The full variable domain, with the rest looked up from reference TRBV5-1 and TRBJ1-1, is KAGVTQTPRYLIKTRGQQVTLSCSPISGHRSVSWYQQTPGQGLQFLFEYFSETQRNKGNFPGRFSGRQFSNSRSEMNVSTLELGDSALYLCASSVDRMNTEAFFGQGTRLTVV.

The V and J genes are TRBV4-1 and TRBJ2-7; D perhaps matches TRBD2 (6 bases). Germline CDR1 MGHRA, CDR2 YSYEKL. Trimming stripped 5 bases from V and 0 bases from J, with 14 bases between. The CDR3 has 15 residues. This CDR3 reads CASSSGGLSSYEQYF. Written as DNA, the CDR3 is TGCGCCAGCAGCTCTGGAGGGCTTAGCTCCTACGAGCAGTACTTC.

The CDR3 region is CASSRSLSGTADTQYF. DNA for the CDR3: TGTGCCAGCAGCAGATCTCTCAGCGGAACGGCAGATACGCAGTATTTT. The rearrangement links TRBV5-4 to TRBJ2-3; tentatively, D is TRBD2 (5 bases). Germline CDR1 is SGHNT and CDR2 is YYREEE (reference sequence). Deletions cut 4 bases from V and 4 bases from J, with 19 bases between. This CDR3 is 16 amino acids long.

This rearrangement joins TRBV6-5 to TRBJ1-1, with no clear D. Trimming cost V 5 bases and J 3 bases, with 10 bases left between them. The CDR3 is made up of 13 amino acids. Germline assignment: CDR1 MNHEY and CDR2 SVGAGI. The CDR3 nucleotides read TGTGCCAGCAGTACCTACCTCGACACTGAAGCTTTCTTT. This encodes CASSTYLDTEAFF.

This clone has more than one count but fewer than ten. This chain joins TRBV12-3 or TRBV12-4 and TRBJ1-1; tentative D call: TRBD1 (6 bases). The ends were cut back, 5 bases at V and 3 bases at J, with 10 bases in the middle. The CDR3 spans 13 residues. CDR3 loop: CASSPYRDTEAFF. In DNA form, the CDR3 reads TGTGCCAGCAGTCCCTACAGGGACACTGAAGCTTTCTTT.

V gene TRBV5-4 combines with J gene TRBJ2-2; TRBD1 matches 9 bases. J gave up 4 bases and V 0 bases, and 7 bases lay outside the gene matches. The CDR3 runs to 17 residues. The germline gives CDR1 SGHNT, CDR2 YYREEE (reference sequence). This CDR3 is CASSLAGTGFSTGELFF. CDR3 nucleotide sequence: TGTGCCAGCAGCTTGGCCGGGACAGGGTTCTCCACCGGGGAGCTGTTTTTT.

V gene TRBV18 combines with J gene TRBJ2-3, with 10 bases lining up with TRBD2. The V gene's germline CDR1 is KGHSH and CDR2 LQKENI. This CDR3 is built from 15 residues. The junction had 3 bases not matched to a gene; V was cut back by 6 bases and J by 0 bases. This CDR3 reads CASSGLAVSTDTQYF. The CDR3 DNA is TGTGCCAGCTCCGGACTAGCGGTAAGCACAGATACGCAGTATTTT.

The chain links TRBV10-3 to TRBJ2-7; 8 bases are a match to TRBD1. The germline V gene has CDR1 ENHRY and CDR2 SYGVKD. V lost 2 bases, J lost 7 bases, and 4 bases stayed unmatched. There are 13 residues in the CDR3. The chain's CDR3 is CAISERQGREQYF. The DNA of the CDR3 is TGTGCCATCAGTGAGCGACAGGGGAGAGAGCAGTACTTC.

This clone was recorded only once. The chain combines TRBV27 with TRBJ1-1; TRBD1 aligns across 11 bases. After removal of 2 bases from V and 0 bases from J, the junction contained 2 bases not matched to a gene. The length of the CDR3 is 16 residues. CDR1 is MNHEY, CDR2 SMNVEV, per germline (reference sequence). CDR3 nucleotides: TGTGCCAGCAGTTTAGTGGACAGGGGGCTGAACACTGAAGCTTTCTTT. Residues: CASSLVDRGLNTEAFF.

The gene calls are TRBV5-1 and TRBJ1-6; possible D gene TRBD1, 6 bases. This CDR3 region has 14 residues. With 4 bases removed from V and 3 bases from J, the gap between germline ends came to 8 bases. Germline V lookup: CDR1 SGHRS, CDR2 YFSETQ. CDR3 sequence: CASSQGGYNSPLHF. The CDR3 region has the DNA TGCGCCAGCAGCCAAGGGGGCTATAATTCACCCCTCCACTTT.

The chain links TRBV7-3 to TRBJ2-3, with 7 nucleotides matching TRBD2. Per germline, CDR1 SGHTA and CDR2 FQGTGA. With 2 bases clipped from V and 1 base from J, the junction kept 6 bases outside the gene matches. The CDR3 contains 16 residues. CDR3 sequence reads: CASSLAGTTGTDTQYF. The CDR3, as DNA: TGTGCCAGCAGCTTAGCGGGGACTACCGGCACAGATACGCAGTATTTT.

V is TRBV4-1 and J is TRBJ1-5, with 7 positions matching TRBD1. CDR3 length: 16 amino acids. The trim removed 2 bases at V and 4 bases at J, leaving 8 bases unmatched. Germline V gene lookup returns CDR1 MGHRA and CDR2 YSYEKL. CDR3 sequence: CASSQRSTGENQPQHF. In DNA, the CDR3 is TGCGCCAGCAGCCAACGAAGCACAGGGGAGAATCAGCCCCAGCATTTT.

This clone was observed a single time. The V call is TRBV5-6, the J call TRBJ2-1; 12 bases are shared with TRBD2. V lost 1 base to trimming and J lost 5 bases; unmatched junction nucleotides: 7. Germline CDR1 SGHDT, CDR2 YYEEEE. This CDR3 is built from 17 residues. The CDR3 region is CASSLYQGLAGHNEQFF. In DNA, the CDR3 is TGTGCCAGCAGCTTGTATCAAGGACTAGCGGGACACAATGAGCAGTTCTTC.

In this sample, this clone turned up a few times. The V and J genes are TRBV19 and TRBJ1-1; 10 bases match TRBD1. The CDR3 is made up of 15 amino acids. CDR1 LNHDA and CDR2 SQIVND come from the germline V gene (reference sequence). With V trimmed by 8 bases and J by 2 bases, 8 bases remained unmatched. CDR3 DNA: TGTGCCAGTCGCACCCGGGACAGGGGTAACACTGAAGCTTTCTTT. It codes for CASRTRDRGNTEAFF. The full variable domain, in which reference TRBV19 and TRBJ1-1 provide the parts outside the CDR3, is DGGITQSPKYLFRKEGQNVTLSCEQNLNHDAMYWYRQDPGQGLRLIYYSQIVNDFQKGDIAEGYSVSREKKESFPLTVTSAQKNPTAFYLCASRTRDRGNTEAFFGQGTRLTVV.

The chain couples TRBV12-3 or TRBV12-4 to TRBJ1-2; 7 nucleotides line up with TRBD1. This CDR3 spans 13 amino acids. V lost 6 bases and J lost 4; bases outside the gene matches: 5. The DNA of the CDR3 is TGTGCCAGCAGACCGGACAGGAGCTATGGCTACACCTTC. Amino acid sequence: CASRPDRSYGYTF.

The chain employs TRBV3-1 (or the pseudogene TRBV3-2) and TRBJ1-5; D remains ambiguous. From germline, CDR1 is LGHDT and CDR2 YNNKEL (reference sequence). The CDR3 has 14 amino acids. The ends were cut back, 2 bases at V and 0 bases at J, with 5 bases in the middle. Here the CDR3 DNA reads TGTGCCAGCAGCCAATCGAGTAGCAATCAGCCCCAGCATTTT. Its translation is CASSQSSSNQPQHF.

The J gene is TRBJ1-2, the V gene TRBV4-2; D possibly corresponds to TRBD1 (6 bases). This CDR3 region has 15 residues. Germline CDR1 is LGHNA and CDR2 is YNFKEQ. The V end lost 1 base, the J end lost 5 bases, and 14 bases lay between the germline ends. The CDR3 DNA is TGTGCCAGCAGCCAAGCCCCCCCGACAGGATATGGCTACACCTTC. Translated, it gives CASSQAPPTGYGYTF.

The chain is built from TRBV12-5 and TRBJ2-5; the match to TRBD1 covers 10 bases. The germline CDR1 and CDR2 sequences are LGHNT and FRNRAP. This CDR3 has 16 residues. Trimming cost V 0 bases and J 4 bases; bases outside gene matches: 5. The CDR3 reads CASGLVDRGLRETQYF. CDR3 DNA sequence: TGTGCTAGTGGTTTGGTCGACAGGGGGCTTCGAGAGACCCAGTACTTC.

The rearrangement links TRBV5-1 to TRBJ2-3; 10 bases align to TRBD2. CDR3 length: 18 residues. CDR1 is SGHRS and CDR2 is YFSETQ in the germline V gene. Trimming cost V 0 bases and J 3 bases; bases outside gene matches: 10. In nucleotides, the CDR3 is TGCGCCAGCAGCTTGGGGAGGATGGGACTAGCGCGAACAGATACGCAGTATTTT. Residues: CASSLGRMGLARTDTQYF.

The rearrangement uses TRBV7-9 and TRBJ2-7; 12 nucleotides match TRBD2. The junction had 6 bases not matched to a gene; V was cut back by 2 bases and J by 4 bases. The germline CDR1 and CDR2 sequences are SEHNR and FQNEAQ (reference sequence). The CDR3 contains 16 residues. The CDR3 spells CASSLPLTSGSYEQYF. CDR3 coding DNA: TGTGCCAGCAGCTTACCCCTGACTAGCGGGAGTTACGAGCAGTACTTC.